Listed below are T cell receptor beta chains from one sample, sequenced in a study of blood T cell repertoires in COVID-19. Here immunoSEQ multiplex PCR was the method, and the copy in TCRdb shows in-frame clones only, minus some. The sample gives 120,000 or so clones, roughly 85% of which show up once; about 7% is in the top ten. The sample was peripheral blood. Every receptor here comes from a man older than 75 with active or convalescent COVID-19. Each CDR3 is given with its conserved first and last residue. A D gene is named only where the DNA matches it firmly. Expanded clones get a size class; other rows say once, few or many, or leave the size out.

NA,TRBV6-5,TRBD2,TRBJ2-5,CASTPGGEETQYF,TGTGCCAGCACCCCGGGGGGGGAAGAGACCCAGTACTTC
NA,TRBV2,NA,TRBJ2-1,CASTEWSEQFF,TGTGCCAGCACCGAATGGAGTGAGCAGTTCTTC
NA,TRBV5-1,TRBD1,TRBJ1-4,CASSEGARGEKLFF,TGCGCCAGCAGCGAGGGGGCTCGGGGTGAAAAACTGTTTTTT
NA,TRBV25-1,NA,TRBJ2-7,CASSNEFSYEQYF,TGTGCCAGCAGCAACGAGTTCTCCTACGAGCAGTACTTC
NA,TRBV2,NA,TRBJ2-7,CASSGSTGYYEQYF,TGTGCCAGCAGTGGATCGACAGGTTACTACGAGCAGTACTTC
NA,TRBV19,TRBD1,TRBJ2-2,CASSPGTGVGELFF,TGTGCCAGTAGTCCTGGGACAGGAGTCGGGGAGCTGTTTTTT
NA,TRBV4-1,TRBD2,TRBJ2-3,CASSQGGIAGGAGDTQYF,TGCGCCAGCAGCCAAGGCGGGATAGCGGGGGGGGCGGGAGATACGCAGTATTTT
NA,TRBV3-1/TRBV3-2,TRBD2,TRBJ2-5,CAASPGGQETQYF,TGTGCCGCCTCCCCGGGGGGGCAAGAGACCCAGTACTTC
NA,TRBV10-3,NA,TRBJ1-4,CAISEYKPTPPGQGNEKLFF,TGTGCCATCAGTGAGTATAAACCAACACCCCCGGGACAAGGCAATGAAAAACTGTTTTTT
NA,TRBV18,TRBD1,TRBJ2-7,CASSPEGAIYSYEQYF,TGTGCCAGCTCACCAGAGGGGGCGATCTACTCCTACGAGCAGTACTTC
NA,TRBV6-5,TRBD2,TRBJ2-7,CASSYAGTSAYEQYF,TGTGCCAGCAGTTACGCCGGGACTAGCGCCTACGAGCAGTACTTC
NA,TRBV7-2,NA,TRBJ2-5,CASSPGARETQYF,TGTGCCAGCAGCCCTGGAGCCCGGGAGACCCAGTACTTC
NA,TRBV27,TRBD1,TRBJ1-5,CASSPTLGQGVASQPQHF,TGTGCCAGCAGTCCGACCCTAGGACAGGGAGTAGCCAGTCAGCCCCAGCATTTT
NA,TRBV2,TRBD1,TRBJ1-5,CASSGQGVNQPQHF,TGTGCCAGCAGTGGTCAGGGGGTCAATCAGCCCCAGCATTTT
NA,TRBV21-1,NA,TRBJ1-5,CASSTRQGANNQPQHF,TGTGCCAGCAGCACCCGACAGGGGGCAAACAATCAGCCCCAGCATTTT
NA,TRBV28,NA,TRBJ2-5,CASSLPAGEETQYF,TGTGCCAGCAGTTTGCCCGCAGGGGAAGAGACCCAGTACTTC
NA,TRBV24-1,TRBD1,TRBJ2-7,CATSDPDRGREQYF,TGTGCCACCAGTGATCCGGACAGGGGGCGCGAGCAGTACTTC
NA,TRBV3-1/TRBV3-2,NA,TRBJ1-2,CASSQGHDGYTF,TGTGCCAGCAGCCAAGGACATGATGGCTACACCTTC
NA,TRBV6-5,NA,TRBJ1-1,CASSTTHMNTEAFF,TGTGCCAGCAGTACGACTCACATGAACACTGAAGCTTTCTTT
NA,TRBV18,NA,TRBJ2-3,CASSPQGADTQYF,TGTGCCAGCTCACCACAGGGGGCAGATACGCAGTATTTT
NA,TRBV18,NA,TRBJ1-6,CASSPSGQSYNSPLHF,TGTGCCAGCTCACCAAGCGGCCAGAGCTATAATTCACCCCTCCACTTT
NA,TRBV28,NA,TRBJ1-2,CAASRDSNGNYGYTF,TGTGCCGCGTCCCGAGACAGTAACGGTAACTATGGCTACACCTTC
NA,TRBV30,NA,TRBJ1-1,CAWASRTEAFF,TGTGCCTGGGCCTCGAGAACTGAAGCTTTCTTT
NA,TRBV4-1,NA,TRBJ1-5,CASSQGTAFFNQPQHF,TGCGCCAGCAGCCAAGGGACAGCGTTCTTCAATCAGCCCCAGCATTTT
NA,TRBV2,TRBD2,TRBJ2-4,CASSPGTSGNIQYF,TGTGCCAGCAGCCCTGGGACTAGCGGAAACATTCAGTACTTC
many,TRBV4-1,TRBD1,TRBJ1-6,CASSQGGEGQANTLHF,TGCGCCAGCAGCCAAGGGGGAGAGGGACAGGCTAACACCCTCCACTTT
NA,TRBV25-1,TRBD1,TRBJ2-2,CASSTRTGITGELFF,TGTGCCAGCAGCACTAGGACAGGAATCACCGGGGAGCTGTTTTTT
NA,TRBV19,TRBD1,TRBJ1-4,CASSIQKTGSEKLFF,TGTGCCAGTAGTATACAAAAGACAGGGTCTGAAAAACTGTTTTTT
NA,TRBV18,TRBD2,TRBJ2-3,CASSPKVGSGNSDTQYF,TGTGCCAGCTCACCAAAAGTTGGTAGCGGGAACTCAGATACGCAGTATTTT
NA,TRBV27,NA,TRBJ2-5,CASSSRAFQETQYF,TGTGCCAGCAGTTCCAGGGCTTTCCAAGAGACCCAGTACTTC
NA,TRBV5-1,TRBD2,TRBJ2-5,CASSLAGGNAETQYF,TGCGCCAGCAGCTTAGCGGGGGGGAATGCGGAGACCCAGTACTTC
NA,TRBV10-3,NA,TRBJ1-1,CAISESPLYAEAFF,TGTGCCATCAGTGAGTCCCCCCTCTACGCTGAAGCTTTCTTT
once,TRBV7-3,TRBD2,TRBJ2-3,CASSLGTSGGLITDTQYF,TGTGCCAGCAGCTTAGGGACTAGCGGGGGGCTCATCACAGATACGCAGTATTTT
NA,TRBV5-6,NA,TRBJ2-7,CASSPPGQEQYF,TGTGCCAGCAGCCCACCAGGACAGGAGCAGTACTTC
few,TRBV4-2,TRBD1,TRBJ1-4,CASSPTGGYEKLFF,TGTGCCAGCAGCCCAACAGGGGGTTATGAAAAACTGTTTTTT
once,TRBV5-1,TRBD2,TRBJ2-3,CASSPRTSGATDTQYF,TGCGCCAGCAGCCCCCGGACTAGCGGGGCAACAGATACGCAGTATTTT